These 5 T cell receptor beta chains came from one sample sequenced in a study of blood T cell repertoires in COVID-19. TCRdb's table, derived via immunoSEQ multiplex PCR, lists solely in-frame clones and lacks some. Of about 370,000 clones in the sample, around 89% were seen once. The sequenced material came from peripheral blood. These receptors were obtained from a woman in her thirties with COVID-19, enrolled during active disease.

The genes are TRBV11-1 and TRBJ1-4; TRBD1 agrees at 8 bases. CDR3 size: 16 residues. V lost 5 bases to trimming and J lost 3 bases; unmatched junction nucleotides: 8. Germline CDR1 is SGHAT and CDR2 is FQDESV (reference sequence). CDR3 in DNA: TGTGCCAGCAGCCTAGGACCGGGACAGGCTAATGAAAAACTGTTTTTT. Amino acid sequence: CASSLGPGQANEKLFF.

The J gene is TRBJ1-2, the V gene TRBV6-5; D is undetermined. The CDR3 totals 13 residues. The V and J ends lost 4 bases and 4 bases respectively, with 10 bases between them. Germline-derived CDR1 and CDR2 are MNHEY and SVGAGI. The CDR3 region has the DNA TGTGCCAGCAGTTCCCAGTCGCCCTATGGCTACACCTTC. This codes for CASSSQSPYGYTF.

CDR3 amino acids: CASSYDPSGGPYF. The CDR3 bases are TGTGCCAGCAGTTACGATCCTAGCGGGGGGCCCTATTTT. The gene calls are TRBV6-5 and TRBJ2-3; 11 bases line up with TRBD2. The CDR3 has 13 amino acids. Germline V gives CDR1 MNHEY, CDR2 SVGAGI. V lost 2 bases and J lost 15; bases outside the gene matches: 7.

The chain uses TRBV5-1 and TRBJ2-6; D might be TRBD1 (6 bases). Looked up from germline, CDR1 is SGHRS and CDR2 is YFSETQ. The V end was cut by 4 bases, the J end by 7 bases, with 15 bases between. This CDR3 comprises 15 residues. The CDR3 is CASSRNRDVANVLTF. In DNA, the CDR3 is TGCGCCAGCAGCCGTAACAGGGATGTTGCCAACGTCCTGACTTTC.

The CDR3, as DNA: TGTGCCAGCACCCACATGGCGGACTACACCTTC. Encoded protein: CASTHMADYTF. This chain uses TRBV28 with TRBJ1-2; no reliable D call. V lost 7 bases and J 10 bases, leaving 13 bases between the germline ends. The CDR3 sequence is 11 residues long. The germline V gene has CDR1 MDHEN and CDR2 SYDVKM.